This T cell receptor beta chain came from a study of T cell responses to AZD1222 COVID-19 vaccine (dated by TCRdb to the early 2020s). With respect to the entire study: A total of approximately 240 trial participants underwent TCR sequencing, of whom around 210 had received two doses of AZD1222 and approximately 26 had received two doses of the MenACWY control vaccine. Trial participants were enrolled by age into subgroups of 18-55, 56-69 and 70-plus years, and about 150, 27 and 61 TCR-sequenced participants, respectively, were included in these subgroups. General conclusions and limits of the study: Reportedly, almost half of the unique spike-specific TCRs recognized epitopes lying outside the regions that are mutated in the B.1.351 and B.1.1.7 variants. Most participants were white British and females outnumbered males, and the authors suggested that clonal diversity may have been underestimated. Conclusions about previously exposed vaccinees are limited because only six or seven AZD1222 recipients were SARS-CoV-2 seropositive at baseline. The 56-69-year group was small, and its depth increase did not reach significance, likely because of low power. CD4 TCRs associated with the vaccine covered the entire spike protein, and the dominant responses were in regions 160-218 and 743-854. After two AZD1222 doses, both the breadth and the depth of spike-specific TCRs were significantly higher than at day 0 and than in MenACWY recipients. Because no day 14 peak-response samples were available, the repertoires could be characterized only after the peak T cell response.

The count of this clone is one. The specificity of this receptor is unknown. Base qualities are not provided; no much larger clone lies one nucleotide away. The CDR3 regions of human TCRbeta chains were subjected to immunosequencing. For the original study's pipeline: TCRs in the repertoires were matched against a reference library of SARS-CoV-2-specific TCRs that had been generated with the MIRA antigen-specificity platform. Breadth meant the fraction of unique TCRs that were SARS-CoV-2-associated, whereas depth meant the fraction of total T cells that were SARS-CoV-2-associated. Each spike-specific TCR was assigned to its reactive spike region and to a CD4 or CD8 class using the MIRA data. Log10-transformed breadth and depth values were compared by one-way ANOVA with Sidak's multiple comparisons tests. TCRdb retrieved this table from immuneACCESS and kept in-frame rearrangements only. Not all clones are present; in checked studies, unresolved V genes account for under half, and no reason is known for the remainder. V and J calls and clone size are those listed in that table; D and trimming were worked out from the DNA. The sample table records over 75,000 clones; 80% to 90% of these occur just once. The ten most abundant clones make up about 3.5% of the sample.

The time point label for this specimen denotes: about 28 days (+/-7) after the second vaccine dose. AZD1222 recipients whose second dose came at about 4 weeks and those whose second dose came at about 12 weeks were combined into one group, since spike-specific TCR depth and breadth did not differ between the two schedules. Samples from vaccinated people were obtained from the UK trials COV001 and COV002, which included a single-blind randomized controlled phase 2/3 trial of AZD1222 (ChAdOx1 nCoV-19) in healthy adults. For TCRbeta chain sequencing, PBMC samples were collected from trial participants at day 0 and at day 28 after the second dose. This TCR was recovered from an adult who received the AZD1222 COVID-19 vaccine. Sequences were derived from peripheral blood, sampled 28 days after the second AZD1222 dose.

The CDR3 region reads CSASGENSQETQYF. The nucleotide sequence reads as follows: TGCAGTGCTAGTGGGGAGAACAGCCAAGAGACCCAGTACTTC. The chain is assembled from TRBV20-1 and TRBJ2-5; a tentative D call is TRBD2 (5 bases match). CDR1 DFQATT and CDR2 SNEGSKA were looked up in the germline V gene (reference sequence). V was cut back by 3 bases and J by 1 base, leaving a gap of 12 bases between them. The CDR3 has 14 amino acids, counting the end cysteine and phenylalanine. Of all the DNA, just the CDR3 is kept, 42 bases in frame from base 1.